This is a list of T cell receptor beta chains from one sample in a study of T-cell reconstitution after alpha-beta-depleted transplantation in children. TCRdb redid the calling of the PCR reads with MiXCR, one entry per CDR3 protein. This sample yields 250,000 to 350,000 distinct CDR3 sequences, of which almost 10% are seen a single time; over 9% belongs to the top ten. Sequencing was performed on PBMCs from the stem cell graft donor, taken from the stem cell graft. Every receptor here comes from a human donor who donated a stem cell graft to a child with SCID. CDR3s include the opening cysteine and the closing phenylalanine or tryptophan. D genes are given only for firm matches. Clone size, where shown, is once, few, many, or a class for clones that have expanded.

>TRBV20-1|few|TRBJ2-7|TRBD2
CSAMRPRDYSYEQYF
TGCAGTGCTATGCGGCCCCGGGACTACTCCTACGAGCAGTACTTC
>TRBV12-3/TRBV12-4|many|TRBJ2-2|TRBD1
CASSLPGGSNLAGELFF
TGTGCCAGCAGTCTCCCAGGGGGCTCCAACTTGGCCGGGGAGCTGTTTTTT
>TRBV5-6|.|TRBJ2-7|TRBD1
CASSLVPYGTGAEQYF
TGTGCCAGCAGCTTGGTCCCCTACGGGACAGGGGCTGAGCAGTACTTC
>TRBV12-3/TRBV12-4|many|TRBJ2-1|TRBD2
CASRDREGSYNEQFF
TGTGCCAGCAGGGATAGGGAGGGCTCCTACAATGAGCAGTTCTTC
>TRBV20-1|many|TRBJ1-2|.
CSARNMGLSFGYTF
TGCAGTGCTAGAAACATGGGACTGAGTTTTGGCTACACCTTC
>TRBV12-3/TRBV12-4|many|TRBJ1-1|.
CASTRDGNTEAFF
TGTGCCAGCACCAGGGACGGTAACACTGAAGCTTTCTTT
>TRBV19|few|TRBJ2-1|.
CASSTDSYSSYNEQFF
TGTGCCAGTAGTACCGACTCCTATAGCTCCTACAATGAGCAGTTCTTC
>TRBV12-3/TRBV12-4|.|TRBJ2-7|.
CASSSSASGHRYEQYF
TGTGCCAGCAGTTCCTCTGCCTCCGGACACCGCTACGAGCAGTACTTC
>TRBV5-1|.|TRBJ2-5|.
CASSLRSQETQYF
TGCGCCAGCAGCTTAAGGTCCCAAGAGACCCAGTACTTC
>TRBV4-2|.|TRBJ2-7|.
CASRHLGLDSVKPDRTSYEQYF
TGTGCCAGCAGACACTTAGGACTCGACAGTGTGAAACCAGACCGCACTTCCTACGAGCAGTACTTC
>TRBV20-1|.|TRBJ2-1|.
CSARDGGRVNEQFF
TGCAGTGCTAGAGATGGAGGCAGGGTGAATGAGCAGTTCTTC
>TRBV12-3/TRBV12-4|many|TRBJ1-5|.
CASSLVRTENQPQHF
TGTGCCAGCAGCTTGGTACGGACCGAAAATCAGCCCCAGCATTTT
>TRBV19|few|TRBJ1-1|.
CASSIAAGNTEAFF
TGTGCCAGTAGTATAGCGGCGGGGAACACTGAAGCTTTCTTT
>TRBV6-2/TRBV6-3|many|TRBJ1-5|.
CASMSHWSNQPQHF
TGTGCCAGCATGAGCCATTGGTCCAATCAGCCCCAGCATTTT
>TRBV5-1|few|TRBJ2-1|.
CASSLSLDDEQFF
TGCGCCAGCAGCTTGTCGTTAGATGATGAGCAGTTCTTC
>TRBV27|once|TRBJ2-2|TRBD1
CASRGQGVATGELFF
TGTGCCAGCAGGGGACAGGGGGTCGCCACCGGGGAGCTGTTTTTT
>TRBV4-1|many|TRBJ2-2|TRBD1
CASRLQGADTGELFF
TGCGCCAGCAGACTACAGGGGGCGGACACCGGGGAGCTGTTTTTT
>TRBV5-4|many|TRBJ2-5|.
CASSLGGQTTQETQYF
TGTGCCAGCAGCTTGGGAGGGCAGACAACCCAAGAGACCCAGTACTTC
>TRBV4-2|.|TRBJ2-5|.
CASSPPDTSQETQYF
TGTGCCAGCAGCCCTCCGGACACCAGCCAAGAGACCCAGTACTTC
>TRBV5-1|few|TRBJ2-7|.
CASSLQTAYEQYF
TGCGCCAGCAGCTTACAAACCGCCTACGAGCAGTACTTC
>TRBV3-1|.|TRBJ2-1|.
CASSQGLGLALSYNEQFF
TGTGCCAGCAGCCAAGGACTAGGGCTAGCCCTGTCCTACAATGAGCAGTTCTTC
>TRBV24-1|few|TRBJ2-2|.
CATSDGVGTGELFF
TGTGCCACCAGTGATGGGGTCGGCACCGGGGAGCTGTTTTTT
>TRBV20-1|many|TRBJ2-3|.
CSARDHYEGPSTRGAQYF
TGCAGTGCTAGAGACCACTATGAGGGGCCTAGCACTCGTGGAGCGCAGTATTTT
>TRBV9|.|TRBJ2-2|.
CASSVEGVTGELFF
TGTGCCAGCAGCGTAGAGGGGGTAACCGGGGAGCTGTTTTTT
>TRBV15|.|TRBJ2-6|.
CATSSRGRTSGANVLTF
TGTGCCACCAGCAGTCGGGGACGGACCTCTGGGGCCAACGTCCTGACTTTC
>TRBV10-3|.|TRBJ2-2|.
CAISESSGELFF
TGTGCCATCAGTGAGTCTTCCGGGGAGCTGTTTTTT
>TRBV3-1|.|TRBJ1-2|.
CASSQPGQLYGYTF
TGTGCCAGCAGCCAACCCGGACAGCTTTATGGCTACACCTTC
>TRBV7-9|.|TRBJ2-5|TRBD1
CASTYGQGGGETQYF
TGTGCCAGCACCTACGGACAGGGTGGCGGAGAGACCCAGTACTTC
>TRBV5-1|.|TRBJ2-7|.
CASSLDLSYSYEQYF
TGCGCCAGCAGCTTGGACCTCTCCTACTCCTACGAGCAGTACTTC
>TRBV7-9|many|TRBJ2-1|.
CASSSGSYNEQFF
TGTGCCAGCAGCTCTGGCTCCTACAATGAGCAGTTCTTC
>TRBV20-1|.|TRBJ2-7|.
CSASPVGLGEQYF
TGCAGTGCTAGCCCCGTGGGGTTAGGCGAGCAGTACTTC
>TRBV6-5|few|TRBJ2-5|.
CASSLTGGRAEETQYF
TGTGCCAGCAGTTTGACGGGGGGCCGCGCCGAAGAGACCCAGTACTTC
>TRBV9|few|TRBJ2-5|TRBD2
CASSPRLAGGQGTQYF
TGTGCCAGCAGCCCGCGACTAGCGGGGGGGCAGGGGACCCAGTACTTC
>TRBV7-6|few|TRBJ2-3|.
CASSLALGSTDTQYF
TGTGCCAGCAGCTTAGCGCTCGGCAGCACAGATACGCAGTATTTT
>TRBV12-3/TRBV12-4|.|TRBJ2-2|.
CASSLLASGELFF
TGTGCCAGCAGTTTACTTGCGTCCGGGGAGCTGTTTTTT
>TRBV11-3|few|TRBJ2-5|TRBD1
CASSLDRDRGTQETQYF
TGTGCCAGCAGCTTAGATCGGGACAGGGGGACCCAAGAGACCCAGTACTTC
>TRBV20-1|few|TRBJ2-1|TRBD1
CSARTGGFYNEQFF
TGCAGTGCTAGAACAGGGGGCTTTTACAATGAGCAGTTCTTC
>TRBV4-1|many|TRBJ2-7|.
CASSQALVREQYF
TGCGCCAGCAGCCAAGCTCTCGTACGGGAGCAGTACTTC
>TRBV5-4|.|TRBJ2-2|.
CASSLGTDTGELFF
TGTGCCAGCAGCTTGGGGACAGACACCGGGGAGCTGTTTTTT
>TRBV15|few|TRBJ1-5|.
CATSQGYQPQHF
TGTGCCACCAGCCAGGGGTATCAGCCCCAGCATTTT
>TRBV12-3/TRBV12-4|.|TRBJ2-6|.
CASRPGGANVLTF
TGTGCCAGCAGGCCTGGAGGGGCCAACGTCCTGACTTTC
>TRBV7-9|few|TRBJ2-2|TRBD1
CASSSTGGTGELFF
TGTGCCAGCAGCTCCACAGGGGGCACCGGGGAGCTGTTTTTT
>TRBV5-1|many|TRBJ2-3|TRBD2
CASSSGLAYATDTQYF
TGCGCCAGCAGCTCCGGACTAGCCTACGCCACAGATACGCAGTATTTT
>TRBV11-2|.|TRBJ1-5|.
CASSSTDRQPQHF
TGTGCCAGCAGCTCCACCGACAGACAGCCCCAGCATTTT
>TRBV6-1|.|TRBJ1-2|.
CASSPMGDYGYTF
TGTGCCAGCAGTCCGATGGGGGACTATGGCTACACCTTC
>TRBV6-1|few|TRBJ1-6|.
CASSGTDYSSPLHF
TGTGCCAGCAGTGGGACGGACTACTCTTCACCCCTCCACTTT
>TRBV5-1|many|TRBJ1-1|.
CASSSLAANTEAFF
TGCGCCAGCAGCTCCCTGGCAGCTAACACTGAAGCTTTCTTT
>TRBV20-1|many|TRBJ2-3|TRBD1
CSASDGTANTDTQYF
TGCAGTGCTTCGGACGGGACAGCCAACACAGATACGCAGTATTTT